This T cell receptor beta chain is from a study of control samples from healthy donors and cancer patients. Measured with immunoSEQ multiplex PCR; TCRdb has only the in-frame clones, and not every one. The sample records about 160,000 clones, 92% being singletons. With 4 bases clipped from V and 10 bases from J, the junction kept 16 bases outside the gene matches. The CDR3 runs 18 residues. CDR1 and CDR2 from the germline V gene are SGHTA and FQGNSA. This sequence joins TRBV7-2 and TRBJ2-1; 13 positions agree with TRBD2. Source material: blood. The source of this sequence is a young woman in good health. The CDR3 DNA sequence: TGTGCCAGCAGCTCAGGACTAGCGGGAGTTATCCCTTACAGGGAGCAGTTCTTC. Protein sequence: CASSSGLAGVIPYREQFF.